Each of the 15 T cell receptor beta chains below was sequenced from the same sample in a study of regulatory T cells in long-lasting Graves disease (dated by TCRdb to the early 2020s). Libraries were prepared through multiplex PCR. TCRdb records Illumina HiSeq 4000 as the sequencer. CDR3 regions were amplified by Arm-PCR with iRepertoire HTBI primers to construct TCR beta libraries. TCRdb trimmed public reads at Q25 via fastp, called clones via MiXCR and kept in-frame beta chains. Rows merge per CDR3 protein into single entries with the most common DNA and genes. This sample holds fewer than 450,000 distinct CDR3 sequences; roughly a quarter were observed only once. The ten largest clones add up to roughly a quarter of the sample. According to the study, the label for this sample's time point signals: persistent/refractory GD, antithyroid drugs over 5 years with positive TRAb. RNA was extracted from PBMCs in TRIzol for both TCR sequencing and RNA sequencing.

The sample in question was peripheral blood mononuclear cells (PBMCs), obtained when the disease was refractory, from a patient treated with antithyroid drugs. The receptor source for this set is a female donor with Graves disease.

This clonotype has just a few counts. V is TRBV10-3 and J is TRBJ1-1, with TRBD1 matching over 9 bases. The CDR3 length is 14 residues. Per the germline V gene, CDR1 is ENHRY and CDR2 is SYGVKD. V shed 4 bases, J shed 4 bases, and the junction held 4 bases outside the gene matches. CDR3: CAISGTGDGTEAFF. In nucleotides, the CDR3 is TGTGCCATCAGTGGGACAGGGGATGGCACTGAAGCTTTCTTT.

A few counts support this clonotype. V gene TRBV20-1 combines with J gene TRBJ2-7; 7 bases are a match to TRBD1. The CDR3 runs to 13 residues. Looked up from germline, CDR1 is DFQATT and CDR2 is SNEGSKA (reference sequence). V lost 6 bases and J lost 5; bases outside the gene matches: 10. The CDR3 is CSALQGVIDEQYF. The CDR3 DNA reads as TGCAGTGCACTGCAGGGGGTGATCGACGAGCAGTACTTC.

The CDR3 sequence: CASSITPGGKVYEQYF. CDR3 DNA sequence: TGTGCCAGTAGTATAACCCCCGGGGGGAAAGTCTACGAGCAGTACTTC. This chain joins TRBV19 and TRBJ2-7; TRBD2 matches at 7 bases. The CDR3 length is 16 residues. V lost 2 bases, J lost 3 bases, and 10 bases stayed unmatched. Germline assignment: CDR1 LNHDA and CDR2 SQIVND (reference sequence).

This clonotype was observed a handful of times. The chain couples TRBV20-1 to TRBJ1-1; maybe TRBD1 (5 bases). There are 12 residues in the CDR3. V was trimmed by 3 bases and J by 4 bases, leaving 9 bases between them. Germline CDR1 is DFQATT and CDR2 is SNEGSKA (reference sequence). In nucleotides, the CDR3 is TGCAGTGCTAGGGGAGGGGCCACTGAAGCTTTCTTT. The encoded protein is CSARGGATEAFF.

This clonotype has more than one count but fewer than ten. CDR3 coding DNA: TGTGCCAGCTCAATGGGACAGGGTCCGTACGAGCAGTACTTC. This gives the protein CASSMGQGPYEQYF. The chain links TRBV16 to TRBJ2-7, with TRBD1 matching over 9 bases. CDR1 is KGHSY, CDR2 FQNENV, per germline. This CDR3 comprises 14 residues. After removal of 8 bases from V and 4 bases from J, the junction contained 9 bases not matched to a gene.

Of note for this clonotype: Given a much more abundant clone one base away, this may be a read error. The chain's CDR3 is CSARDTYEQYF. Here the CDR3 DNA reads TGCAGTGCTCGGGACACCTACGAGCAGTACTTC. The chain carries TRBV20-1 and TRBJ2-7, with D perhaps matching TRBD1 (6 bases). Trimming removed 5 bases at V and 2 bases at J, with 7 bases between. CDR1 DFQATT and CDR2 SNEGSKA come from the germline V gene (reference sequence). This CDR3 contains 11 residues.

This clonotype came up many times. This chain links TRBV6-1 with TRBJ2-7, with D uncertain. Trimming cost V 1 base and J 1 base, with 5 bases left between them. CDR1 is MNHNS, CDR2 SASEGT, per germline. This CDR3 is built from 13 residues. The CDR3 region has the DNA TGTGCCAGCAGTGAAGGTCCTTCCTACGAGCAGTACTTC. Translated, it gives CASSEGPSYEQYF.

The V gene is TRBV5-5, the J gene TRBJ1-2; D gene unclear. Per germline, CDR1 SGHKS and CDR2 YYEKEE (reference sequence). The CDR3 contains 15 residues. V lost 0 bases, J lost 6 bases, and 15 bases lay in between. CDR3 nucleotide sequence: TGTGCCAGCAGCTTGGCTGCCGTAGACTTGGATGGCTACACCTTC. It translates to CASSLAAVDLDGYTF.

This clonotype was seen more than once but under ten times. The V gene is TRBV20-1, the J gene TRBJ1-5; 7 nucleotides line up with TRBD1. The CDR3 extends over 11 amino acids. Per germline, CDR1 DFQATT and CDR2 SNEGSKA (reference sequence). The CDR3 region is CSVQGNQPQHF. CDR3 coding DNA: TGCAGCGTACAGGGGAATCAGCCCCAGCATTTT.

This chain's CDR3 is CASSRRQGTEAFF. The CDR3 DNA is TGCGCCAGCAGCAGGCGACAGGGAACTGAAGCTTTCTTT. This chain joins TRBV5-1 and TRBJ1-1, with TRBD1 matching over 7 bases. The germline V gene has CDR1 SGHRS and CDR2 YFSETQ. V shed 4 bases and J 5 bases; nucleotides not matched to a gene: 5. This CDR3 comprises 13 residues.

The table lists this clonotype with a few counts. The CDR3 sequence is CSATSMTSGLDEGNIQYF. CDR3 sequence (DNA): TGCAGTGCTACAAGTATGACTAGCGGGCTCGACGAGGGAAACATTCAGTACTTC. The rearrangement joins TRBV20-1 to TRBJ2-4, with 10 bases fitting TRBD2. The CDR3 is made up of 18 amino acids. Germline V gene lookup returns CDR1 DFQATT and CDR2 SNEGSKA (reference sequence). V shed 4 bases and J 6 bases; nucleotides not matched to a gene: 18.

The CDR3 nucleotides read TGTGCCAGCAGCCAAGACAGGGGGCGCAAACACGAGCAGTACTTC. Its translation: CASSQDRGRKHEQYF. The gene calls are TRBV7-2 and TRBJ2-7, with 10 bases lining up with TRBD1. Losses at the gene ends were 5 bases for V and 5 bases for J; bases not matched to a gene: 9. CDR1 is SGHTA and CDR2 is FQGNSA in the germline V gene. CDR3 size: 15 residues.

The sample holds a few counts of this clonotype. The J gene is TRBJ2-1, the V gene TRBV6-1; TRBD2 aligns across 9 bases. Germline trimming cut 2 bases from V and 3 bases from J; bases unmatched to any gene: 5. Per the germline V gene, CDR1 is MNHNS and CDR2 is SASEGT. The CDR3 extends over 16 amino acids. CDR3 DNA: TGTGCCAGCAGTGAACAAACTAGCGGGTACTACAATGAGCAGTTCTTC. As protein: CASSEQTSGYYNEQFF.

This clonotype has at least ten counts. This chain joins TRBV29-1 and TRBJ2-7; D gene ambiguous. V was clipped by 3 bases and J by 2 bases, with 11 bases between them. The CDR3 has 13 residues. CDR1 is SQVTM and CDR2 is ANQGSEA in the germline V gene. Here the CDR3 DNA reads TGCAGCGTTGACACCGGGCCACCCTACGAGCAGTACTTC. Encoded protein: CSVDTGPPYEQYF.

This clonotype was seen many times. The V gene is TRBV29-1, the J gene TRBJ1-2; TRBD1 matches 8 bases. Germline V lookup: CDR1 SQVTM, CDR2 ANQGSEA. The CDR3 is 13 residues long. J lost 7 bases, V lost 6 bases, and 10 bases had no gene match. The CDR3 DNA reads as TGCAGCGTGACAGGGGAATGGCTTAGTGGCTACACCTTC. Its protein product is CSVTGEWLSGYTF.